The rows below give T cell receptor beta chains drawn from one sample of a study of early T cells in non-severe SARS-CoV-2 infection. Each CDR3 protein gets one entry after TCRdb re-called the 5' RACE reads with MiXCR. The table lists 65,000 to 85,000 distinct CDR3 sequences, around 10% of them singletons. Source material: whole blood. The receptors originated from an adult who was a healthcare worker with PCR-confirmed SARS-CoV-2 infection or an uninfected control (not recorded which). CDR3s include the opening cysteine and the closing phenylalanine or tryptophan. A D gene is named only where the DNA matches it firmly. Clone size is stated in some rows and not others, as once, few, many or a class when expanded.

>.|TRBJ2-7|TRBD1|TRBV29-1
CSVTGTGLSEQYF
TGCAGCGTTACCGGGACAGGGTTAAGCGAGCAGTACTTC
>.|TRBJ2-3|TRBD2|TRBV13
CASSSNRREEQYF
TGTGCCAGCAGCTCCAACCGACGGGAGGAGCAGTATTTT
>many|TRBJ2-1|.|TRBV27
CASSHFTEQFF
TGTGCCAGCAGCCATTTCACTGAGCAGTTCTTC
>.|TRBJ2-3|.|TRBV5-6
CASRSGFISTDTQYF
TGTGCCAGCAGGTCGGGTTTTATCTCCACAGATACGCAGTATTTT
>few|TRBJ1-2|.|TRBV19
CASSIEGHPANYGYTF
TGTGCCAGTAGTATAGAAGGACACCCAGCTAACTATGGCTACACCTTC
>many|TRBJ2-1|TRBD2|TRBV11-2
CASSSAPTSGDHNEQFF
TGTGCCAGCAGCTCAGCCCCTACTAGCGGAGATCACAATGAGCAGTTCTTC
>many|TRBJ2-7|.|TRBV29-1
CSVVGSSYEQYF
TGCAGCGTTGTTGGCAGCTCCTACGAGCAGTACTTC
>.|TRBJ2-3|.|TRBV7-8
CASSLVPPASTDTQYF
TGTGCCAGCAGCTTAGTCCCCCCAGCGAGCACAGATACGCAGTATTTT
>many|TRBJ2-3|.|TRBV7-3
CASSLTGTSTDTQYF
TGTGCCAGCAGCTTGACAGGGACTAGCACAGATACGCAGTATTTT
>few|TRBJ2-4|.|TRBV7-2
CASSLGGPQNIQYF
TGTGCCAGCAGCTTAGGCGGGCCTCAAAACATTCAGTACTTC
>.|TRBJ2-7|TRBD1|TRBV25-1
CASSQQGISYEQYF
TGTGCCAGCAGTCAACAGGGGATCTCCTACGAGCAGTACTTC
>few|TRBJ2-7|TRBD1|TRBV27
CASSLFGTGLYEQYF
TGTGCCAGCAGTTTATTCGGGACAGGGCTTTACGAGCAGTACTTC
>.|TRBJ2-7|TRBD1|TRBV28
CASSLLGQTYEQYF
TGTGCCAGCAGTTTATTGGGACAGACCTACGAGCAGTACTTC
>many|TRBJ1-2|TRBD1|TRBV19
CASSTRQGLDYGYTF
TGTGCCAGTAGTACCCGACAGGGCCTGGACTATGGCTACACCTTC
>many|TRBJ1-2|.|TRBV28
CASSLPGAYGYTF
TGTGCCAGCAGTTTACCGGGGGCATATGGCTACACCTTC
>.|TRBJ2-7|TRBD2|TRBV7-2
CASSLAAGGPREQYF
TGTGCCAGCAGCTTAGCTGCGGGGGGGCCCCGCGAGCAGTACTTC
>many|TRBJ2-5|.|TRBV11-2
CASSLGGGGETQYF
TGTGCCAGCAGCTTAGGCGGCGGAGGGGAGACCCAGTACTTC
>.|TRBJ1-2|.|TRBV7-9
CASIPLGGPGNYGYTF
TGTGCCAGCATACCCCTCGGAGGTCCGGGTAACTATGGCTACACCTTC
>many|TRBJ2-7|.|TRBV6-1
CASSGPVGGEQYF
TGTGCCAGCAGTGGTCCCGTGGGTGGCGAGCAGTACTTC
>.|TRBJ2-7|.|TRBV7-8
CASSWLARQDEQYF
TGTGCCAGCAGCTGGCTAGCCCGCCAGGACGAGCAGTACTTC
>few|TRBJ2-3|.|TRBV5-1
CASRNLGGYTDTQYF
TGCGCCAGCAGAAATTTGGGCGGCTACACAGATACGCAGTATTTT
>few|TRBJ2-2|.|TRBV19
CASRVTTSGELFF
TGTGCCAGTAGGGTGACCACCAGCGGGGAGCTGTTTTTT
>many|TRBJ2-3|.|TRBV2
CASSEAGEATDTQYF
TGTGCCAGCAGTGAAGCGGGGGAAGCCACAGATACGCAGTATTTT
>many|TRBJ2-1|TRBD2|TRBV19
CASSIEGGDYNYNEQFF
TGTGCCAGTAGTATAGAGGGCGGGGACTATAACTACAATGAGCAGTTCTTC
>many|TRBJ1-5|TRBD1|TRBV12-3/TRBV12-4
CASRTRTGGESNQPQHF
TGTGCCAGCAGGACGCGGACAGGCGGCGAAAGCAATCAGCCCCAGCATTTT